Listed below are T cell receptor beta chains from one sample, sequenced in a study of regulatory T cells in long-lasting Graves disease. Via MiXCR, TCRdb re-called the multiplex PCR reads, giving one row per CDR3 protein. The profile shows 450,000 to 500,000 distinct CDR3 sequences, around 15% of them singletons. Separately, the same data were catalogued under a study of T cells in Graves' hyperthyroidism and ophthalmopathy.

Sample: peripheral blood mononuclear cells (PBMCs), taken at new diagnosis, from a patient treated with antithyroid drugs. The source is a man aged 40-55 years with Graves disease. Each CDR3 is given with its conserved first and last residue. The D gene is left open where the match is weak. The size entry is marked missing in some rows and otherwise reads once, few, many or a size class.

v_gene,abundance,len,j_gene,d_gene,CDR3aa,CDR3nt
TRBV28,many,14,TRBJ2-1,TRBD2,CASSSAGGLREQFF,TGTGCCAGCAGTTCGGCGGGAGGGCTCAGGGAGCAGTTCTTC
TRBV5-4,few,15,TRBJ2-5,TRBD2,CASSITSGTQETQYF,TGTGCCAGCAGCATAACTAGCGGGACCCAAGAGACCCAGTACTTC
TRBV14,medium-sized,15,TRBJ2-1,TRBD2,CASSLPGLAGNEQFF,TGTGCCAGCAGCCTACCGGGACTAGCGGGGAATGAGCAGTTCTTC
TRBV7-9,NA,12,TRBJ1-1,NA,CASSFEGTEAFF,TGTGCCAGCAGCTTTGAGGGCACTGAAGCTTTCTTT
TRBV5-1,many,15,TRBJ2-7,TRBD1,CASSFTGTGEREQYF,TGCGCCAGCAGCTTCACCGGGACAGGGGAGAGGGAGCAGTACTTC
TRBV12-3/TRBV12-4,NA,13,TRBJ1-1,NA,CASSLNRATEAFF,TGTGCCAGCAGTTTAAATCGAGCCACTGAAGCTTTCTTT
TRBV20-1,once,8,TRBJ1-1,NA,CSARGAFF,TGCAGTGCCCGGGGGGCTTTCTTT
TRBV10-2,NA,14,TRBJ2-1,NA,CASTVDTSYNEQFF,TGCGCCAGCACCGTGGACACCTCCTACAATGAGCAGTTCTTC
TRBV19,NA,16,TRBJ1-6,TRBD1,CASSLDRGTYNSPLHF,TGTGCCAGTAGTCTCGACAGGGGAACCTATAATTCACCCCTCCACTTT
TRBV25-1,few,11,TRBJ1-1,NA,CASRGVTEAFF,TGTGCCAGCAGGGGGGTAACTGAAGCTTTCTTT
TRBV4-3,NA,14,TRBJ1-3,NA,CASSQGGIGNTIYF,TGCGCCAGCAGCCAAGGAGGCATTGGAAACACCATATATTTT
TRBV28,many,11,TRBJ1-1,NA,CASSSQWGAFF,TGTGCCAGCAGTTCTCAATGGGGAGCTTTCTTT
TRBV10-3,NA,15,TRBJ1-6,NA,CAISESGIQNSPLHF,TGTGCCATCAGTGAGTCTGGGATTCAGAATTCACCCCTCCACTTT
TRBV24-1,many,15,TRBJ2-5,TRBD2,CATSARRGIQETQYF,TGTGCCACCAGTGCCCGGCGGGGGATCCAAGAGACCCAGTACTTC
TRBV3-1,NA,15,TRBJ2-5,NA,CASSQDRALQETQYF,TGTGCCAGCAGCCAAGATAGAGCGCTTCAAGAGACCCAGTACTTC
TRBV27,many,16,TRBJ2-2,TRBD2,CASSEGLAGATGELFF,TGTGCCAGCAGTGAGGGACTAGCGGGAGCAACCGGGGAGCTGTTTTTT
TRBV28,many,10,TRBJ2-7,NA,CASGFNELYF,TGTGCCAGCGGGTTCAATGAATTGTACTTC
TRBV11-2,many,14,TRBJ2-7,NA,CASSSQGVSYEQYF,TGTGCCAGCAGCTCCCAGGGTGTATCCTACGAGCAGTACTTC
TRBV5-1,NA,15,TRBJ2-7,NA,CASSLASGSAYEQYF,TGCGCCAGCAGCTTGGCCAGCGGGTCTGCCTACGAGCAGTACTTC
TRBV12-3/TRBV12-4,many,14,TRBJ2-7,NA,CASSFLGGKQGQYF,TGTGCCAGCAGTTTCCTTGGCGGAAAACAGGGGCAGTACTTC
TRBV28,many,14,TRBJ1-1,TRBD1,CASTMTGTNTEAFF,TGTGCCAGCACCATGACAGGGACGAACACTGAAGCTTTCTTT
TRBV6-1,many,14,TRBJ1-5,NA,CASSPEYSNQPQHF,TGTGCCAGCAGTCCAGAGTATAGCAATCAGCCCCAGCATTTT
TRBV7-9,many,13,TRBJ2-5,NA,CASSPISQETQYF,TGTGCCAGCAGTCCAATTAGCCAAGAGACCCAGTACTTC
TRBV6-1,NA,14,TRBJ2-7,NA,CASLSAGWAYEQYF,TGTGCCAGCCTATCGGCAGGATGGGCCTACGAGCAGTACTTC
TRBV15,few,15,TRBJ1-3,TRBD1,CATRGTDPSGNTIYF,TGTGCCACCAGAGGGACAGACCCATCTGGAAACACCATATATTTT
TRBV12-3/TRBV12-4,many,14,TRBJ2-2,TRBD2,CASSLWGGFGELFF,TGTGCCAGCAGTCTCTGGGGGGGGTTCGGGGAGCTGTTTTTT
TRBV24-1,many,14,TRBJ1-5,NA,CATSDLQENQPQHF,TGTGCCACCAGTGATTTGCAGGAAAATCAGCCCCAGCATTTT
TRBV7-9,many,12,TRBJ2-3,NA,CASTDSTDTQYF,TGTGCCAGCACTGACAGCACAGATACGCAGTATTTT
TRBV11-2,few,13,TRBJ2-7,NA,CASKAGGGYEQYF,TGTGCCAGCAAGGCCGGCGGAGGGTACGAGCAGTACTTC
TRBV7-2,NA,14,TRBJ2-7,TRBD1,CASSLGTGMEEQYF,TGTGCCAGCAGCTTAGGGACAGGCATGGAGGAGCAGTACTTC
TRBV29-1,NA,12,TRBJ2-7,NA,CSVVGRSYEQYF,TGCAGCGTTGTCGGACGGTCCTACGAGCAGTACTTC
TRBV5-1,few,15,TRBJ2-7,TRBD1,CASSSGTGGTYEQYF,TGCGCCAGCAGCTCTGGGACAGGGGGCACGTACGAGCAGTACTTC
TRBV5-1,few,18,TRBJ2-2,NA,CASSLVFGAGPNTGELFF,TGCGCCAGCAGCTTGGTCTTTGGGGCAGGTCCAAACACCGGGGAGCTGTTTTTT
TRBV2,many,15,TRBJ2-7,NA,CASSDASLATYEQYF,TGTGCCAGCAGTGATGCCAGTTTGGCAACCTACGAGCAGTACTTC
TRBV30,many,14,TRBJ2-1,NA,CAWNAASSYNEQFF,TGTGCCTGGAACGCGGCGTCCTCCTACAATGAGCAGTTCTTC
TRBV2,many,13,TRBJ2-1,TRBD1,CASRAGQVNEQFF,TGTGCCAGCAGAGCTGGACAGGTCAATGAGCAGTTCTTC
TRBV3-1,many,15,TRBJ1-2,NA,CASSQVWTPNYGYTF,TGTGCCAGCAGCCAAGTTTGGACCCCTAACTATGGCTACACCTTC
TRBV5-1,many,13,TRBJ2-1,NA,CASSLDLWNEQFF,TGTGCCAGCAGCTTGGACCTGTGGAATGAGCAGTTCTTC
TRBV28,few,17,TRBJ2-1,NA,CASRPGTPRSFYNEQFF,TGTGCCAGCAGGCCCGGGACACCCAGGTCCTTCTACAATGAGCAGTTCTTC
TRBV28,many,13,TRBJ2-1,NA,CASKLWGVNEQFF,TGTGCCAGCAAGCTGTGGGGGGTCAATGAGCAGTTCTTC
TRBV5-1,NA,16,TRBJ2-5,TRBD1,CASSHSRTGGTETQYF,TGCGCCAGCAGCCACTCCCGGACAGGGGGAACGGAGACCCAGTACTTC
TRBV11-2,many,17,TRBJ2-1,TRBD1,CASSLERTGKAYNEQFF,TGTGCCAGCAGCTTAGAAAGGACAGGGAAAGCGTACAATGAGCAGTTCTTC
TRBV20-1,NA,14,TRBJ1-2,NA,CSARHVTDNYGYTF,TGCAGTGCTCGTCACGTTACTGATAACTATGGCTACACCTTC
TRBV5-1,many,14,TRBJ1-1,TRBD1,CASSVDRARTEAFF,TGCGCCAGCAGCGTGGACAGGGCGCGGACTGAAGCTTTCTTT